These 9 T cell receptor beta chains came from one sample sequenced in a study of identical twins. TCRdb reprocessed the 5' RACE reads via MiXCR and lists one record per CDR3 protein. The sample comprises approximately 620,000 distinct CDR3 sequences, 8.5% to 9.5% of which are singletons, and 0.75% to 1% rests with the top ten. This same sample was also taken into another study, of yellow fever vaccine responses in identical twins.

The source material was PBMCs. These receptors originate from a woman aged 18-35 years in good health.

This clonotype appeared a few times. The chain links TRBV7-2 to TRBJ2-7; D possibly uses TRBD1 or TRBD2 (6 bases each). CDR1 is SGHTA and CDR2 is FQGNSA in the germline V gene. CDR3 length: 16 residues. V lost 0 bases and J lost 2, with 14 bases in between. The CDR3 nucleotides are TGTGCCAGCAGCTTAGCGGGGCGGGGACAAGCCTACGAGCAGTACTTC. Protein product: CASSLAGRGQAYEQYF.

The J gene is TRBJ2-6, the V gene TRBV6-2 or TRBV6-3; 7 bases align to TRBD1. The CDR3 runs 21 residues. The J segment lost 0 bases and the V segment lost 2 bases, leaving 16 bases of the junction unmatched. Germline V CDR1 and CDR2: MNHEY, SVGEGT. CDR3 sequence: CASSYIQDRPLQLSGANVLTF. CDR3 DNA sequence: TGTGCCAGCAGTTACATACAGGACAGGCCCTTGCAACTCTCTGGGGCCAACGTCCTGACTTTC.

The chain combines TRBV13 with TRBJ2-5; D not resolved. This CDR3 has 14 residues. Trimming shortened V by 2 bases and J by 3 bases, and 10 bases separated the two germline ends. The germline V gene has CDR1 PRHDT and CDR2 FYEKMQ (reference sequence). CDR3: CASSLPPVKETQYF. The CDR3, as DNA: TGTGCCAGCAGCTTACCTCCGGTAAAAGAGACCCAGTACTTC.

This rearrangement joins TRBV5-1 to TRBJ2-7, with D tentatively TRBD1 (6 bases). Germline V gives CDR1 SGHRS, CDR2 YFSETQ. This CDR3 has 14 amino acids. V was pared by 3 bases and J by 4 bases, with 14 bases between. This CDR3 is CASSSTGQLYEQYF. The CDR3 DNA follows: TGCGCCAGCAGCTCAACGGGACAACTGTACGAGCAGTACTTC.

This clonotype was observed a single time. The gene calls are TRBV6-6 and TRBJ2-7; the D gene is possibly TRBD2 (5 bases). Trimming left V 6 bases short and J 5 bases short, with 14 bases between. The CDR3 length is 13 residues. Germline V lookup: CDR1 MNHNY, CDR2 SVGAGI (reference sequence). CDR3 sequence: CASRDPGEHEQYF. DNA of the CDR3: TGTGCCAGCAGGGACCCTGGGGAGCACGAGCAGTACTTC.

The sample holds many counts of this clonotype. V gene TRBV19 combines with J gene TRBJ2-3, with D unclear. Trimming took off 6 bases at V and 2 bases at J, with 9 bases between the two ends. The CDR3 consists of 13 residues. Looked up from germline, CDR1 is LNHDA and CDR2 is SQIVND (reference sequence). In nucleotides, the CDR3 is TGTGCCAGTAGCCCAAGGTACACAGATACGCAGTATTTT. Encoded protein: CASSPRYTDTQYF.

The sample holds a few counts of this clonotype. The V gene is TRBV5-6, the J gene TRBJ1-5, with D hard to call. Looked up from germline, CDR1 is SGHDT and CDR2 is YYEEEE. This CDR3 contains 16 residues. V lost 0 bases to trimming and J lost 3 bases, with 13 bases between them. The CDR3 loop reads CASSLECRANNQPQHF. CDR3 in DNA: TGTGCCAGCAGCTTGGAATGTAGGGCCAACAATCAGCCCCAGCATTTT.

This clonotype was found a few times. The CDR3 nucleotides are TGTGCCAGCAGCAGTGGGCCGCAATCCTACGAGCAGTACTTC. Protein: CASSSGPQSYEQYF. This chain links TRBV11-3 with TRBJ2-7; D is ambiguous. CDR3 length equals 14 residues. Deletions cut 5 bases from V and 1 base from J, with 12 bases between. Germline V gives CDR1 SGHNT, CDR2 YENEEA.

This clonotype was detected only a few times. This chain uses TRBV24-1 with TRBJ2-7; no firm D call. This CDR3 region has 11 residues. Trimming removed 10 bases at V and 4 bases at J, with 10 bases between. Germline V lookup: CDR1 KGHDR, CDR2 SFDVKD. The CDR3 spells CATTGGYEQYF. CDR3 nucleotides: TGTGCCACGACGGGCGGATACGAGCAGTACTTC.